This is a list of T cell receptor beta chains from one sample in a study of blood T cell repertoires in COVID-19. The assay was immunoSEQ multiplex PCR, and TCRdb's table has in-frame clones only and misses some. The sample shows 50,000 to 75,000 clones, around 80% of them seen only once. The specimen was peripheral blood. Receptors originate from a man between 60 and 70 years old with acute or convalescent COVID-19. CDR3s include the opening cysteine and the closing phenylalanine or tryptophan. Fields, in order: D gene, clone size, J gene, V gene, CDR3 length, CDR3 protein, CDR3 DNA. A D gene is named only where the DNA matches it firmly. Rows may omit the clone size; those that give it use once, few, many or a size class.

>.|few|TRBJ2-7|TRBV29-1|11
CSGGSTYEQYF
TGCAGCGGAGGGTCTACCTACGAGCAGTACTTC
>TRBD1|.|TRBJ2-7|TRBV5-1|17
CASSLLLAGTGLGEQYF
TGCGCCAGCAGCCTTCTTCTCGCCGGGACAGGGTTGGGCGAGCAGTACTTC
>.|once|TRBJ2-3|TRBV3-1/TRBV3-2|15
CASSQEGRSTDTQYF
TGTGCCAGCAGCCAAGAGGGGCGGAGCACAGATACGCAGTATTTT
>.|.|TRBJ2-7|TRBV29-1|12
CSVEGHGYEQYF
TGCAGCGTTGAAGGACACGGCTACGAGCAGTACTTC
>TRBD1|.|TRBJ2-2|TRBV9|14
CASSFRQGSGELFF
TGTGCCAGCAGCTTTCGACAGGGTTCCGGGGAGCTGTTTTTT
>.|few|TRBJ2-5|TRBV4-1|14
CASSLYSGEETQYF
TGCGCCAGCAGCTTGTATAGCGGAGAAGAGACCCAGTACTTC
>.|.|TRBJ2-4|TRBV18|16
CASSPGQGGTKNIQYF
TGTGCCAGCTCACCAGGGCAGGGCGGGACCAAAAACATTCAGTACTTC
>.|.|TRBJ1-5|TRBV6-5|14
CASSATFSNQPQHF
TGTGCCAGCTCGGCGACTTTTAGCAATCAGCCCCAGCATTTT
>TRBD1|.|TRBJ2-1|TRBV28|15
CASSSLGQIYNEQFF
TGTGCCAGCAGTTCCTTGGGACAGATATACAATGAGCAGTTCTTC
>TRBD2|.|TRBJ2-3|TRBV7-8|18
CASSLDNPSGNPTDTQYF
TGTGCCAGCAGCTTAGATAACCCTAGCGGGAACCCCACAGATACGCAGTATTTT
>.|.|TRBJ2-2|TRBV5-1|14
CASSLNGNTGELFF
TGCGCCAGCAGCTTGAACGGGAACACCGGGGAGCTGTTTTTT
>TRBD2|.|TRBJ2-2|TRBV19|14
CASKTSGSSGELFF
TGTGCCAGTAAAACTAGCGGGAGTTCCGGGGAGCTGTTTTTT
>.|few|TRBJ1-3|TRBV28|17
CASSFLDRAERGNTIYF
TGTGCCAGCAGTTTTTTGGACAGAGCTGAGAGGGGAAACACCATATATTTT
>.|.|TRBJ2-7|TRBV5-6|11
CASSLGGEQYF
TGTGCCAGCAGCTTAGGGGGCGAGCAGTACTTC
>TRBD2|once|TRBJ2-7|TRBV5-8|18
CASSFSLHGSGSSYEQYF
TGTGCCAGCAGCTTCAGCCTTCATGGTAGCGGGAGCTCCTACGAGCAGTACTTC
>TRBD2|once|TRBJ2-3|TRBV28|21
CASSLVTRASGSRGPTDTQYF
TGTGCCAGCAGTTTAGTGACCCGGGCTAGCGGGAGCCGGGGCCCCACAGATACGCAGTATTTT
>.|.|TRBJ2-3|TRBV30|15
CAWSEISDNTDTQYF
TGTGCCTGGAGTGAAATATCAGACAACACAGATACGCAGTATTTT
>TRBD1|.|TRBJ1-6|TRBV7-3|14
CASSATGLNSPLHF
TGTGCCAGCAGCGCGACAGGGCTTAATTCACCCCTCCACTTT
>TRBD2|.|TRBJ2-2|TRBV20-1|17
CSASRSLAGRDTGELFF
TGCAGTGCTAGTCGGTCCTTGGCGGGGAGGGACACCGGGGAGCTGTTTTTT
>.|.|TRBJ2-3|TRBV5-1|19
CASSATGLRGTSHTDTQYF
TGCGCCAGCAGCGCGACCGGGTTGCGAGGAACTAGCCACACAGATACGCAGTATTTT
>TRBD1|.|TRBJ1-1|TRBV9|15
CASSQGTGMNTEAFF
TGTGCCAGCAGCCAGGGGACAGGTATGAACACTGAAGCTTTCTTT
>TRBD1|once|TRBJ2-2|TRBV19|14
CASSQQGASGELFF
TGTGCCAGTAGTCAGCAGGGGGCGAGCGGGGAGCTGTTTTTT
>.|.|TRBJ2-1|TRBV6-6|14
CASSGDTRTPGQFF
TGTGCCAGCTCTGGGGACACGAGGACCCCTGGCCAGTTCTTC
>.|.|TRBJ2-1|TRBV9|13
CASSSLVEDEQFF
TGTGCCAGCAGCTCACTAGTAGAGGATGAGCAGTTCTTC
>TRBD1|.|TRBJ1-2|TRBV19|16
CASGSARDRGRDGYTF
TGTGCCAGTGGATCCGCCCGGGACAGGGGGAGGGATGGCTACACCTTC
>.|.|TRBJ2-3|TRBV6-5|15
CASKPTQVRTDTQYF
TGTGCCAGCAAACCTACCCAGGTTCGCACAGATACGCAGTATTTT
>TRBD1|once|TRBJ1-3|TRBV28|16
CASSLRQGRSGNTIYF
TGTGCCAGCAGTTTAAGACAGGGTCGATCTGGAAACACCATATATTTT
>TRBD1|.|TRBJ1-5|TRBV7-2|15
CASSTDRSRNQPQHF
TGTGCCAGCAGCACGGACAGGTCTCGCAATCAGCCCCAGCATTTT